This T cell receptor beta chain was retrieved from a study of T cell responses to AZD1222 COVID-19 vaccine. The V and J ends lost 5 bases and 8 bases respectively, with 19 bases between them. Germline values: CDR1 MNHNS, CDR2 SASEGT. This CDR3 is 15 amino acids long. The data were produced by immunoSEQ multiplex PCR, yet TCRdb's version contains in-frame clones alone and is incomplete. The table shows roughly 100,000 clones, with 91% occurring only once. For this clone: Antigen specificity is unknown.

General study findings and limits: Nearly half of unique spike-specific TCRs reportedly avoided B.1.351 and B.1.1.7 mutated regions. Spike-specific TCR breadth and depth rose after two AZD1222 doses. It should be noted that donors were predominantly white British and more often female, and clonal diversity was possibly underestimated. Sampled repertoires all dated from after the peak T cell response.

The TCR was taken from an adult in good health. This chain joins TRBV6-1 and TRBJ2-1; D remains ambiguous. The source was peripheral blood, collected on day 0 of AZD1222 vaccination. CDR3 in amino acids: CASSISPPGRYEQFF. The CDR3 DNA is TGTGCCAGCAGTATATCCCCGCCTGGTAGATATGAGCAGTTCTTC.